This TCR beta chain was identified during a study of shared clonotypes between healthy human individuals (dated by TCRdb to 2018 to 2021). Describing the broader study: The cohort comprised a couple of women and three men aged 18 to 49 years. To estimate repertoire size and how much clonotype sharing occurs between individuals, the study deeply sequenced the blood TCR repertoires of about 5 healthy adults. Per donor, leukapheresis produced somewhere between about 0.9 and 9.5 billion PBMCs. Different laboratories and diverse techniques were used to prepare libraries and sequence TCR repertoires, to increase sequencing depth and limit assay-specific biases.

To note about this clone: Its target antigen remains unknown. Nothing much larger sits one base from this clone, and base qualities are not available.

Using the deep immunoSEQ assay, TCR CDR3 regions were amplified from genomic DNA by multiplex PCR. Extracted genomic DNA from each cell subset was distributed evenly across all wells of several immunoSEQ 96-well plates, and each plate was treated as a replicate. For unsorted PBMC, roughly 300 ng of genomic DNA, equivalent to around 33,000 T cell genomes, went into each replicate PCR. Ten immunoSEQ deep assay plates were used to sequence the unsorted PBMC genomic DNA. Purified libraries were measured with a Qubit 3.0 fluorometer, size-checked on a Bioanalyzer 2100, and measured again with the KAPA Library Quantification kit. Every immunoSEQ 96-well plate was sequenced on a separate single-read 150-cycle Illumina NextSeq 550 flow cell. On the study's bioinformatics: The immunoSEQ output contained only junctional sequences without quality scores, so filtering could not match that applied to full-length reads. To assign V/J genes and CDR3, sequences were annotated using PyIR, a Python wrapper for IgBLAST v1.9, with IMGT germline references. Reads were removed for weak V/J assignments (E-value above 1e-6), missing CDR3, stop codons, out-of-frame junctions, or ambiguous translated residues. V3J clonotypes were defined as sequences sharing an identical inferred V gene, J gene, and CDR3 amino acid sequence. Percentage overlap between repertoires was calculated by dividing the number of shared unique clonotypes by the size of the smaller repertoire. Repertoire richness was assessed with RTK rarefaction, the Chao1 estimator, and Recon v2.1 estimates of unobserved clonotypes. The table was pulled from immuneACCESS by TCRdb, which kept in-frame rearrangements only. Such tables lose some clones; where checked, under half of the loss comes from unresolved V genes, and the rest has no known cause. V, J and clone size are taken as reported in that table, and D and trimming were inferred from the DNA itself. The sample records fewer than 550,000 clones, 60% to 80% of which are singletons. Under 15% of the sample is taken by the ten largest.

V loses 1 base of germline sequence and J loses 5 bases, and the interval between the two ends is 12 bases. Spanning cysteine to phenylalanine, the CDR3 consists of 14 amino acids. The entry retains the CDR3 DNA only, 42 bases that are in frame from base 1. As encoded in the germline V gene, CDR1 is SGHTA while CDR2 is FQGNSA. Donors were healthy HIV-negative adults with no recently reported acute infections or vaccinations. Every donor was a Caucasian adult living in Nashville, Tennessee, USA. For unsorted samples, some 90 million PBMCs were counted and genomic DNA was extracted with the QIAamp DNA Blood Mini kit. Blood was collected by leukapheresis, and PBMCs were isolated by Ficoll-Histopaque density gradient centrifugation and then cryopreserved in liquid nitrogen vapor phase. General conclusions and limits of the study: Pairwise subsampling led to the expectation that sequencing depth would affect the degree of clonotype sharing among donors. The genetic and exposure-history diversity represented was limited by the small number of donors. Sampling was restricted to blood, and TCR repertoires in tissues likely differ from the TCR repertoires found in blood.

Sequencing input: PBMCs. The sequence is built from TRBV7-2 and TRBJ2-7, with TRBD2 as a weak D call on 6 bases. This clonotype was sampled from a woman aged 40 to 55 in good health. Some clones in this sample may be carry-over from other donors' samples. The nucleotides read TGTGCCAGCAGCTTAGACGGGAGTGTTGACGAGCAGTACTTC. Its coded protein is CASSLDGSVDEQYF.